The clone carrying this T cell receptor beta chain showed up just once. As yet, its antigen is unknown. Reverse transcription of about 0.5 to 1 ug RNA used random hexamers. TCR beta CDR3 was amplified by immunoSEQ covering 54 Vbeta and 13 Jbeta. TCRdb passed the immunoSEQ multiplex PCR reads through MiXCR, listing each CDR3 protein once. The sample yields some 200,000 distinct CDR3 sequences, 85% to 95% seen once. As judged by recently defined diagnostic criteria, patients with Susac syndrome had definite or probable disease. The data are from a study of CD8 T cells in Susac syndrome. With 2 bases clipped from V and 6 bases from J, the junction kept 4 bases outside the gene matches. Germline CDR1 MNHEY, CDR2 SVGAGI. This CDR3 contains 14 residues. Study observations and caveats: Around 15 Susac-specific public clones were found in total CD8+ repertoires and roughly five in CD8+ TEMRA repertoires.

The V gene is TRBV6-5, the J gene TRBJ1-1; 9 nucleotides align to TRBD1. Sequenced sample: CD8+ T cells from PBMCs. This TCR was recovered from a human donor with Susac syndrome. The CDR3 reads CASSYGTGLAEAFF. In nucleotides, the CDR3 is TGTGCCAGCAGTTACGGGACAGGGTTGGCTGAAGCTTTCTTT.